The rows below give T cell receptor beta chains drawn from one sample of a study of blood T cell repertoires in COVID-19. Produced via immunoSEQ multiplex PCR; TCRdb's table is partial and in-frame only. The profile shows some 150,000 clones, approximately 87% of them singletons. The source material was peripheral blood. These receptors all stem from a woman aged 55-70 years with COVID-19, enrolled during active disease. Each CDR3 is given with its conserved first and last residue. Fields, in order: CDR3 protein, CDR3 DNA, V gene, D gene, J gene, clone size. The D gene is left open where the match is weak. Rows give clone size only sometimes, using once, few, many, or a class for an expanded clone.

CDR3 protein: CASEDRREKLFF
CDR3 DNA: TGTGCCAGCGAAGACAGGCGTGAAAAACTGTTTTTT
V gene: TRBV5-5
D gene: -
J gene: TRBJ1-4
clone size: -

CDR3 protein: CASSPTQGSVSGNTIYF
CDR3 DNA: TGTGCCAGCTCACCGACCCAGGGGTCGGTCTCTGGAAACACCATATATTTT
V gene: TRBV18
D gene: -
J gene: TRBJ1-3
clone size: -

CDR3 protein: CASIQGAGYEQYF
CDR3 DNA: TGTGCCAGCATCCAGGGGGCCGGCTACGAGCAGTACTTC
V gene: TRBV6-5
D gene: TRBD1
J gene: TRBJ2-7
clone size: -

CDR3 protein: CASSQTGGLSNEQFF
CDR3 DNA: TGTGCCAGCAGCCAGACAGGGGGTTTATCAAATGAGCAGTTCTTC
V gene: TRBV7-2
D gene: TRBD1
J gene: TRBJ2-1
clone size: -

CDR3 protein: CAIKVSGRSTGELFF
CDR3 DNA: TGTGCCATCAAGGTTAGCGGGAGAAGTACCGGGGAGCTGTTTTTT
V gene: TRBV10-3
D gene: TRBD2
J gene: TRBJ2-2
clone size: -

CDR3 protein: CASEPGLAISGDTQYF
CDR3 DNA: TGCGCCAGCGAACCGGGACTAGCAATATCCGGTGATACGCAGTATTTT
V gene: TRBV5-1
D gene: TRBD2
J gene: TRBJ2-3
clone size: -

CDR3 protein: CAISEGQGGEKLFF
CDR3 DNA: TGTGCCATCAGTGAGGGACAGGGTGGTGAAAAACTGTTTTTT
V gene: TRBV10-3
D gene: TRBD1
J gene: TRBJ1-4
clone size: -

CDR3 protein: CASSSPGQREKLFF
CDR3 DNA: TGTGCCAGTAGTTCTCCGGGACAGCGCGAAAAACTGTTTTTT
V gene: TRBV19
D gene: TRBD1
J gene: TRBJ1-4
clone size: -

CDR3 protein: CASSLAGGAGMNQPQHF
CDR3 DNA: TGTGCCAGCAGCTTAGCAGGGGGCGCGGGGATGAATCAGCCCCAGCATTTT
V gene: TRBV7-2
D gene: TRBD1
J gene: TRBJ1-5
clone size: -

CDR3 protein: CASSYNPDSHEAFF
CDR3 DNA: TGTGCCAGCAGTTACAACCCAGACAGTCACGAAGCTTTCTTT
V gene: TRBV6-5
D gene: -
J gene: TRBJ1-1
clone size: -

CDR3 protein: CASSPDRGEQFF
CDR3 DNA: TGTGCCAGCAGTCCGGACAGGGGTGAGCAGTTCTTC
V gene: TRBV7-2
D gene: TRBD1
J gene: TRBJ2-1
clone size: -

CDR3 protein: CASSFRVFTEAFF
CDR3 DNA: TGTGCCAGCAGCTTCCGGGTTTTCACTGAAGCTTTCTTT
V gene: TRBV5-6
D gene: -
J gene: TRBJ1-1
clone size: many

CDR3 protein: CASSPLAGGFSAPQFF
CDR3 DNA: TGTGCCAGCAGCCCCCTAGCGGGAGGATTTTCCGCCCCCCAGTTCTTC
V gene: TRBV3-1/TRBV3-2
D gene: TRBD2
J gene: TRBJ2-1
clone size: -

CDR3 protein: CASRAGVAALGAFF
CDR3 DNA: TGTGCCAGCAGAGCAGGGGTCGCCGCCTTAGGAGCTTTCTTT
V gene: TRBV27
D gene: -
J gene: TRBJ1-1
clone size: -

CDR3 protein: CASSTTGTSANTIYF
CDR3 DNA: TGTGCCAGTAGTACCACAGGGACATCCGCAAACACCATATATTTT
V gene: TRBV19
D gene: -
J gene: TRBJ1-3
clone size: -

CDR3 protein: CASSPSGLAGYNEQFF
CDR3 DNA: TGTGCCAGCAGCCCATCGGGACTAGCGGGATACAATGAGCAGTTCTTC
V gene: TRBV13
D gene: TRBD2
J gene: TRBJ2-1
clone size: -

CDR3 protein: CASSIIGGSTDTQYF
CDR3 DNA: TGTGCCAGTAGTATAATCGGGGGAAGCACAGATACGCAGTATTTT
V gene: TRBV19
D gene: -
J gene: TRBJ2-3
clone size: -

CDR3 protein: CSVVGRHTEAFF
CDR3 DNA: TGCAGCGTTGTGGGCAGACACACTGAAGCTTTCTTT
V gene: TRBV29-1
D gene: -
J gene: TRBJ1-1
clone size: few

CDR3 protein: CSVEQGRGEQFF
CDR3 DNA: TGCAGCGTTGAACAGGGAAGGGGTGAGCAGTTCTTC
V gene: TRBV29-1
D gene: -
J gene: TRBJ2-1
clone size: -

CDR3 protein: CASSLEPHQPQHF
CDR3 DNA: TGCGCCAGCAGCTTGGAGCCACATCAGCCCCAGCATTTT
V gene: TRBV5-1
D gene: -
J gene: TRBJ1-5
clone size: -

CDR3 protein: CASRAGVVQYF
CDR3 DNA: TGTGCCAGCAGGGCGGGGGTCGTGCAGTACTTC
V gene: TRBV2
D gene: TRBD2
J gene: TRBJ2-7
clone size: -

CDR3 protein: CASSRNRNRGRGYTF
CDR3 DNA: TGTGCCAGCAGTCGCAATCGTAACAGGGGGCGAGGCTACACCTTC
V gene: TRBV6-2/TRBV6-3
D gene: TRBD1
J gene: TRBJ1-2
clone size: -

CDR3 protein: CASSPPGLQYGYTF
CDR3 DNA: TGTGCCAGCAGTCCGCCAGGCCTCCAGTATGGCTACACCTTC
V gene: TRBV28
D gene: -
J gene: TRBJ1-2
clone size: -

CDR3 protein: CASSLKDRNQGASNQPQHF
CDR3 DNA: TGTGCCAGCAGCTTAAAGGACCGCAATCAGGGGGCGAGCAATCAGCCCCAGCATTTT
V gene: TRBV11-2
D gene: TRBD1
J gene: TRBJ1-5
clone size: -

CDR3 protein: CAWSTTYNSPLHF
CDR3 DNA: TGTGCCTGGAGCACAACCTATAATTCACCCCTCCACTTT
V gene: TRBV30
D gene: -
J gene: TRBJ1-6
clone size: -

CDR3 protein: CASSSGTGSSEAFF
CDR3 DNA: TGTGCCAGTAGTTCCGGGACAGGTTCCTCTGAAGCTTTCTTT
V gene: TRBV19
D gene: TRBD1
J gene: TRBJ1-1
clone size: once

CDR3 protein: CASSDRTYEQYF
CDR3 DNA: TGTGCCAGTTCGGACAGAACCTACGAGCAGTACTTC
V gene: TRBV19
D gene: -
J gene: TRBJ2-7
clone size: -

CDR3 protein: CASRGQGTGELFF
CDR3 DNA: TGTGCCAGCCGGGGACAGGGTACCGGGGAGCTGTTTTTT
V gene: TRBV28
D gene: TRBD1
J gene: TRBJ2-2
clone size: once

CDR3 protein: CASSYLTGINEQYF
CDR3 DNA: TGTGCCAGCAGCTATCTGACAGGGATCAACGAGCAGTACTTC
V gene: TRBV5-6
D gene: TRBD1
J gene: TRBJ2-7
clone size: -

CDR3 protein: CASSLERLVSYEQYF
CDR3 DNA: TGTGCCAGCAGCTTAGAGCGCCTCGTCTCCTACGAGCAGTACTTC
V gene: TRBV7-2
D gene: -
J gene: TRBJ2-7
clone size: few

CDR3 protein: CASSPRLDSYEQYF
CDR3 DNA: TGTGCCAGCAGCCCTAGGCTGGACTCCTACGAGCAGTACTTC
V gene: TRBV7-9
D gene: -
J gene: TRBJ2-7
clone size: -

CDR3 protein: CASRSGTGLSSYNSPLHF
CDR3 DNA: TGTGCCAGCAGGTCCGGGACAGGGCTCAGCTCCTATAATTCACCCCTCCACTTT
V gene: TRBV27
D gene: TRBD1
J gene: TRBJ1-6
clone size: -

CDR3 protein: CASSTAWDTYNEQFF
CDR3 DNA: TGTGCCAGTAGTACCGCATGGGACACCTACAATGAGCAGTTCTTC
V gene: TRBV19
D gene: -
J gene: TRBJ2-1
clone size: -

CDR3 protein: CAWRLAGGGETQYF
CDR3 DNA: TGTGCCTGGAGGCTAGCGGGAGGGGGAGAGACCCAGTACTTC
V gene: TRBV30
D gene: TRBD2
J gene: TRBJ2-5
clone size: -

CDR3 protein: CASSEYGQGENYGYTF
CDR3 DNA: TGTGCCAGCAGTGAGTACGGACAGGGGGAGAACTATGGCTACACCTTC
V gene: TRBV2
D gene: TRBD1
J gene: TRBJ1-2
clone size: -

CDR3 protein: CASSSTGDQPQHF
CDR3 DNA: TGTGCCAGCAGCTCTACAGGGGATCAGCCCCAGCATTTT
V gene: TRBV7-9
D gene: TRBD1
J gene: TRBJ1-5
clone size: once

CDR3 protein: CASSVRPGTEAFF
CDR3 DNA: TGTGCCAGCAGCGTCAGACCGGGCACTGAAGCTTTCTTT
V gene: TRBV7-6
D gene: -
J gene: TRBJ1-1
clone size: -

CDR3 protein: CASSQEGLGRGNEKLFF
CDR3 DNA: TGTGCCAGCAGCCAGGAGGGACTGGGGAGGGGTAATGAAAAACTGTTTTTT
V gene: TRBV4-2
D gene: -
J gene: TRBJ1-4
clone size: -

CDR3 protein: CASSLGSSRTYEQYF
CDR3 DNA: TGTGCCAGCAGCTTGGGGTCTAGCAGGACCTACGAGCAGTACTTC
V gene: TRBV7-2
D gene: -
J gene: TRBJ2-7
clone size: -

CDR3 protein: CATKGTSGIGWETQYF
CDR3 DNA: TGTGCCACCAAAGGGACTAGCGGGATTGGGTGGGAGACCCAGTACTTC
V gene: TRBV19
D gene: TRBD2
J gene: TRBJ2-5
clone size: -

CDR3 protein: CASRRRGLGNTIYF
CDR3 DNA: TGTGCCAGCAGGCGCAGGGGGCTCGGAAACACCATATATTTT
V gene: TRBV6-5
D gene: TRBD1
J gene: TRBJ1-3
clone size: -

CDR3 protein: CASRRTPIQTQYF
CDR3 DNA: TGTGCCAGTAGGCGGACTCCGATCCAGACCCAGTACTTC
V gene: TRBV19
D gene: -
J gene: TRBJ2-5
clone size: once

CDR3 protein: CASTIRGLEQYF
CDR3 DNA: TGTGCCAGCACCATCAGGGGGCTCGAGCAGTACTTC
V gene: TRBV12-3/TRBV12-4
D gene: TRBD1
J gene: TRBJ2-7
clone size: once

CDR3 protein: CASSQTRNTEAFF
CDR3 DNA: TGTGCCAGCAGCCAGACTCGGAACACTGAAGCTTTCTTT
V gene: TRBV11-1
D gene: -
J gene: TRBJ1-1
clone size: -

CDR3 protein: CASSATSGRGSTDTQYF
CDR3 DNA: TGTGCCAGCAGCGCGACTAGCGGGAGGGGTAGCACAGATACGCAGTATTTT
V gene: TRBV7-2
D gene: TRBD2
J gene: TRBJ2-3
clone size: once

CDR3 protein: CASSLRGRETQYF
CDR3 DNA: TGTGCCAGCAGCTTACGCGGGAGAGAGACCCAGTACTTC
V gene: TRBV13
D gene: TRBD2
J gene: TRBJ2-5
clone size: -

CDR3 protein: CASSSEQGATEAFF
CDR3 DNA: TGCGCCAGCAGCTCTGAACAGGGGGCCACTGAAGCTTTCTTT
V gene: TRBV5-1
D gene: TRBD1
J gene: TRBJ1-1
clone size: -